The text below deals with one TCR beta chain. Its antigen is not identified. Clones were sequenced by immunoSEQ multiplex PCR, and TCRdb holds only the in-frame ones, with some missing. The table shows 25,000 to 30,000 clones, with around 86% occurring only once. The data are from a study of OX40 agonist ivuxolimab in advanced cancers. The wider study: In three patients, partial responses were observed, one with hepatocellular carcinoma and two with cutaneous melanoma. Findings and caveats of the study: CD4+ and CD8+ blood T cells expanded clonally by week 6 at 0.1 to 3.0 mg/kg.

Trimming removed 6 bases from V and 8 bases from J; junction bases left unmatched: 7. The CDR3 sequence is 13 residues long. The V gene's germline CDR1 is MDHEN and CDR2 SYDVKM. Sequences were derived from CD4+ or CD8+ T cells sorted from blood, sampled in a trial of the OX40 agonist ivuxolimab. This clonotype was obtained from an adult with an advanced solid tumor such as melanoma, head and neck, liver or kidney cancer. This sequence joins TRBV28 and TRBJ2-1; 7 nucleotides line up with TRBD2. CDR3 bases: TGTGCCAGCAGGTCTAGGCGGGAGCATGAGCAGTTCTTC. Protein: CASRSRREHEQFF.